This T cell receptor (beta chain) was retrieved from a study of T cells after yellow fever vaccination. Study as a whole: SMART-Seq v4 Ultra Low Input served to prepare low-cell-number fractions. General study results and limits: Clonotypes appearing in both CD4 and CD8 compartments existed, and their share was small. Within FACS-sorted repertoires, abundant clonotypes contaminating from the bulk population could be present.

It was through 5'RACE template switching that TCR cDNA was made, with a universal primer site and UMIs added. MiXCR, run by TCRdb on the 5' RACE reads, gives a single entry per CDR3 protein. The repertoire consists of 250,000 to 400,000 distinct CDR3 sequences, with 3.5% to 4.5% occurring once and the leading ten covering roughly a fifth. V shed 9 bases and J shed 0 bases, with 18 bases lying between them. The CDR3 extends over 16 amino acids. This clonotype has more than one count but fewer than ten. As yet, its antigen is unknown. Material: PBMCs, obtained 15 days after the yellow fever booster vaccination. The sequence derives from a man aged 18-30 years who received the YFV17D yellow fever vaccine. The chain links TRBV12-3 or TRBV12-4 to TRBJ2-4; D call uncertain. In nucleotides, the CDR3 is TGTGCCAGTGGAAAACAGTCTACATTAGCCAAAAACATTCAGTACTTC. It is translated as CASGKQSTLAKNIQYF.